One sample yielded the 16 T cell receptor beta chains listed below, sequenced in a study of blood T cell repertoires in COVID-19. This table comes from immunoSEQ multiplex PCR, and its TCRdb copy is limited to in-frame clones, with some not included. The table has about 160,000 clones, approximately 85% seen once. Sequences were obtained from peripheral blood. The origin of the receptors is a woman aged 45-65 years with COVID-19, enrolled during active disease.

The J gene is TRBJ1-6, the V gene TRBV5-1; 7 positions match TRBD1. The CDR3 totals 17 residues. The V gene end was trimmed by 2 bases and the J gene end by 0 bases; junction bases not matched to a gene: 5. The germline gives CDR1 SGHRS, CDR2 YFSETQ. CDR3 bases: TGCGCCAGCAGCTTAGGGACAGCCATCTCCTATAATTCACCCCTCCACTTT. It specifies CASSLGTAISYNSPLHF.

In DNA, the CDR3 is TGTGCCATACGAGGGGACACCTACGAGCAGTACTTC. The encoded protein is CAIRGDTYEQYF. The chain has TRBV28 and TRBJ2-7; a possible D gene is TRBD1 (6 bases). This CDR3 spans 12 amino acids. The ends were cut back, 10 bases at V and 2 bases at J, with 12 bases in the middle. Germline loops: CDR1 MDHEN, CDR2 SYDVKM.

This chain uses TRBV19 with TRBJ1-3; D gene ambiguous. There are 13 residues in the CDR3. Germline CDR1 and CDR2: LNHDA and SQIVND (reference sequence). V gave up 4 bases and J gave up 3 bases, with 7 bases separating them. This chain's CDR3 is CASSSGRGNTIYF. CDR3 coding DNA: TGTGCCAGTAGTAGCGGGCGTGGAAACACCATATATTTT.

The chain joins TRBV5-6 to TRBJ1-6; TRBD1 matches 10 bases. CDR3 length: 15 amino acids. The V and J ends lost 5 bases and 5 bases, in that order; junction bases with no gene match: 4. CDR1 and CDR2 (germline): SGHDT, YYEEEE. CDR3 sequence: CASRGTGDHNSPLHF. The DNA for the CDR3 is TGTGCCAGCAGGGGGACAGGGGATCATAATTCACCCCTCCACTTT.

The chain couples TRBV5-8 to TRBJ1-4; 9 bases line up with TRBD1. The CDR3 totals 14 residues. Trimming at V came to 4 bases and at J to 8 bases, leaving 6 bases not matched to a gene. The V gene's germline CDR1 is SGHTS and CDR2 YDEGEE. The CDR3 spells CASSIGDREEKLFF. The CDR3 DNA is TGTGCCAGCAGCATTGGGGACAGGGAGGAAAAACTGTTTTTT. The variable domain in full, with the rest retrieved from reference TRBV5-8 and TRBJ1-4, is EAGVTQSPTHLIKTRGQQATLRCSPISGHTSVYWYQQALGLGLQFLLWYDEGEERNRGNFPPRFSGRQFPNYSSELNVNALELEDSALYLCASSIGDREEKLFFGSGTQLSVL.

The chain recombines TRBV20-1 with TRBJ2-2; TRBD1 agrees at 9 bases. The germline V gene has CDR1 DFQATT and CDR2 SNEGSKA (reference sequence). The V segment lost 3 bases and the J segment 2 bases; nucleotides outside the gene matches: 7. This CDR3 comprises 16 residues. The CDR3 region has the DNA TGCAGTGCTAGTTTACCGGGACAGGGTAACACCGGGGAGCTGTTTTTT. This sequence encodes CSASLPGQGNTGELFF.

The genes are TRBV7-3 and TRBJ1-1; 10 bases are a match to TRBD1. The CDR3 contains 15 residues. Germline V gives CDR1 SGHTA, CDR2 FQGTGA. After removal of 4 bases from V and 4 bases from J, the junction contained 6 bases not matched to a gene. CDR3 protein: CASSSGTGAGTEAFF. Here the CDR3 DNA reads TGTGCCAGCAGCTCCGGGACAGGGGCGGGCACTGAAGCTTTCTTT.

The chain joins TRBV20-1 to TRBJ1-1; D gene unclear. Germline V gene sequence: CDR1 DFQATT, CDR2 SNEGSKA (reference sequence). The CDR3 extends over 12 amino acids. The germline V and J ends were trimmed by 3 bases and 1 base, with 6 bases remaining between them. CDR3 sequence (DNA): TGCAGTGCTAGTACTGGGAACACTGAAGCTTTCTTT. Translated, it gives CSASTGNTEAFF.

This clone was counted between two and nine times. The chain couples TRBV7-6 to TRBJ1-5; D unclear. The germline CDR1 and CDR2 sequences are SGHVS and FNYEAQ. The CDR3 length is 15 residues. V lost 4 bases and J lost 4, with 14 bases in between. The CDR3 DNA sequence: TGTGCCAGCAGCTCAGACCCGGGAGGAAATCAGCCCCAGCATTTT. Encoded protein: CASSSDPGGNQPQHF.

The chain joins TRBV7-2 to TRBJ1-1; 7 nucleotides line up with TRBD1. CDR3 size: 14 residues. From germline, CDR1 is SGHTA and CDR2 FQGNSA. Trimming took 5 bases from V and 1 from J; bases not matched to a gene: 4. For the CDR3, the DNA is TGTGCCAGCAGCCGGGGACAGAAGAACACTGAAGCTTTCTTT. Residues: CASSRGQKNTEAFF.

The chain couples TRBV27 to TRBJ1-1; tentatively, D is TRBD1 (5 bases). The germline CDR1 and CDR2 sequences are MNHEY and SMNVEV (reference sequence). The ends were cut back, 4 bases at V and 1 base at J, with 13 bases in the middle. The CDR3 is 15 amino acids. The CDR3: CASSSLQAGNTEAFF. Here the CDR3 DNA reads TGTGCCAGCAGTTCCCTACAGGCAGGGAACACTGAAGCTTTCTTT.

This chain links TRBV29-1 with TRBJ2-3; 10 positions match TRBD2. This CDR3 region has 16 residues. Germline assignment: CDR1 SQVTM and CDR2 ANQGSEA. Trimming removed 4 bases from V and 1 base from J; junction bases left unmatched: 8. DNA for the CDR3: TGCAGCGTTGTAGCGGGGGGTCAAATCGGCACAGATACGCAGTATTTT. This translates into CSVVAGGQIGTDTQYF.

The CDR3 nucleotides are TGTGCCAGCTCACGTGACAGGGGGTCCATAAGCTCCTACAATGAGCAGTTCTTC. Translation: CASSRDRGSISSYNEQFF. The V call is TRBV18, the J call TRBJ2-1, with 9 bases lining up with TRBD1. J was trimmed by 0 bases and V by 4 bases; bases with no gene match: 10. This CDR3 region has 18 residues. Germline V lookup: CDR1 KGHSH, CDR2 LQKENI.

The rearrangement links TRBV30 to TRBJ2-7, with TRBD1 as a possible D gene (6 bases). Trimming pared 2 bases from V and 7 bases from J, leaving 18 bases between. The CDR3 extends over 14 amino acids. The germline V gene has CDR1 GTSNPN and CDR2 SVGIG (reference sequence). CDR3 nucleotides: TGTGCCTGGAGTTTTGCACAGGGTAGTGGAGAGCAGTACTTC. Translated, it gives CAWSFAQGSGEQYF.

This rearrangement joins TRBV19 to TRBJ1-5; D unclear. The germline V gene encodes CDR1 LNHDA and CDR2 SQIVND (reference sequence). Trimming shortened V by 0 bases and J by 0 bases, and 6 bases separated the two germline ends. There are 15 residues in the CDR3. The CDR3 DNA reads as TGTGCCAGTAGTATAGACAACTATAGCAATCAGCCCCAGCATTTT. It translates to CASSIDNYSNQPQHF. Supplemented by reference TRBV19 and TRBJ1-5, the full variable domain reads DGGITQSPKYLFRKEGQNVTLSCEQNLNHDAMYWYRQDPGQGLRLIYYSQIVNDFQKGDIAEGYSVSREKKESFPLTVTSAQKNPTAFYLCASSIDNYSNQPQHFGDGTRLSIL.

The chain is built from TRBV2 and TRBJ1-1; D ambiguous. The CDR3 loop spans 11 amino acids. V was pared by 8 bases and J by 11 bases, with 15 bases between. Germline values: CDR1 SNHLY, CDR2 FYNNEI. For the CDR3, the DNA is TGTGCCAGCGACGAAGGTGCGGATGCTTTCTTT. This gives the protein CASDEGADAFF.